This T cell receptor beta chain was found in a study of cytomegalovirus exposure and HLA in healthy donors. Study at large: A prior study identified just under 120 million unique TCR beta sequences from roughly 180 million T cells.

Vbeta (60) and Jbeta (13) primers were used in the PCR. Sequencing was performed with immunoSEQ multiplex PCR; in TCRdb, only in-frame clones are kept and a portion is missing. The sample includes roughly 200,000 clones, around 80% of them seen just once. Germline CDR1 is LNHDA and CDR2 is SQIVND (reference sequence). The CDR3 contains 14 residues. The V and J ends lost 2 bases and 10 bases respectively, with 12 bases between them. Source material: PBMCs. The clonotype originates from a woman aged 60 to 75 in good health and CMV-seropositive. The chain joins TRBV19 to TRBJ1-6; D ambiguous. The CDR3 region is CASSITWGGSPLHF. As DNA, the CDR3 is TGTGCCAGTAGTATAACTTGGGGAGGCTCACCCCTCCACTTT.